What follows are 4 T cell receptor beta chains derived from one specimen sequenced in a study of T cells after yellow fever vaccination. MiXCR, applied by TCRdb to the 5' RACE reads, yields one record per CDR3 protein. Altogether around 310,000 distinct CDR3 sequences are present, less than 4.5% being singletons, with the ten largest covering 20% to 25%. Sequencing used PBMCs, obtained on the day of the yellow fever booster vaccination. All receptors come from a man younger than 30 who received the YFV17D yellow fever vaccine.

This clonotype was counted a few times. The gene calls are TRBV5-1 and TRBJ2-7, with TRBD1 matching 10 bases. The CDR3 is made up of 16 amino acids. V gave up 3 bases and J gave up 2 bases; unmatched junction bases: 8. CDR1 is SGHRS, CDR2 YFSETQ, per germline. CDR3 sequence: CASSWAPGQGTYEQYF. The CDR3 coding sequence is TGCGCCAGCAGCTGGGCTCCGGGACAGGGGACCTACGAGCAGTACTTC.

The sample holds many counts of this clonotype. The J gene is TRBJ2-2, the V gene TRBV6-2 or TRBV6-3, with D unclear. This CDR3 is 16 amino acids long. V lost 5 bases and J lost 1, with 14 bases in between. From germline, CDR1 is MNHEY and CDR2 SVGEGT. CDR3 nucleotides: TGTGCCAGCAGTCCTACCTCTAGAGAGAACACCGGGGAGCTGTTTTTT. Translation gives CASSPTSRENTGELFF.

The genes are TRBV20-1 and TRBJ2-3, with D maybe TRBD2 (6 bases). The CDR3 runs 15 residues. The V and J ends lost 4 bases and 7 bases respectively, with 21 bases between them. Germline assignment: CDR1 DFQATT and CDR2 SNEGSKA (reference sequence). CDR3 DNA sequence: TGCAGTGCTACTTTGTCTAGCGCACCAGAACATACGCAGTATTTT. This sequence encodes CSATLSSAPEHTQYF.

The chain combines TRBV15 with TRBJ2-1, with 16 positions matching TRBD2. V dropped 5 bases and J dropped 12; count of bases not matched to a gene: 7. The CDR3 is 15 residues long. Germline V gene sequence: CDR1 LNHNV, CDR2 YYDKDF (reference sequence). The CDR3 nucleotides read TGTGCCACCAGCCCGGGACTAGCGGGGGGGCACACGCAGTTCTTC. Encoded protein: CATSPGLAGGHTQFF.